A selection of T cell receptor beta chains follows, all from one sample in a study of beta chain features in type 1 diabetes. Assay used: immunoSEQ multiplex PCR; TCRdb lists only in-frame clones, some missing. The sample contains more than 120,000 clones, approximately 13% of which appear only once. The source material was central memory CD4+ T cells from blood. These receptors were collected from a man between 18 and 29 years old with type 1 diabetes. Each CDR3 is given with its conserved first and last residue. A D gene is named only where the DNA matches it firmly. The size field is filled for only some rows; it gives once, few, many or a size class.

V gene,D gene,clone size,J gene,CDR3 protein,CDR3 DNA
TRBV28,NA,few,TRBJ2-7,CASSLNDPYEQYF,TGTGCCAGCAGTTTAAATGACCCCTACGAGCAGTACTTC
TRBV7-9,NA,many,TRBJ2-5,CASSLEAGQYF,TGTGCCAGCAGCTTAGAGGCTGGCCAGTACTTC
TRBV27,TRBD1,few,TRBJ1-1,CASSGGQRRMKAFF,TGTGCCAGCAGTGGGGGACAGAGGCGGATGAAAGCTTTCTTT
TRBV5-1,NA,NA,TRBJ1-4,CASSPAAEPNEKLFF,TGCGCCAGCAGCCCCGCGGCAGAGCCTAATGAAAAACTGTTTTTT
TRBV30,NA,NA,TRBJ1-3,CACSTGPGNTIYF,TGTGCCTGCTCTACTGGCCCTGGAAACACCATATATTTT
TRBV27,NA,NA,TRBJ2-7,CASSPRGSSNEQYF,TGTGCCAGCAGTCCCCGGGGGTCGTCGAACGAGCAGTACTTC
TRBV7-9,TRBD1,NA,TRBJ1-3,CASSPHRGLGNTIYF,TGTGCCAGCAGCCCCCACAGGGGGCTTGGAAACACCATATATTTT
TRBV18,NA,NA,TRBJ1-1,CASSPSSHEAFF,TGTGCCAGCTCACCGTCCTCCCATGAAGCTTTCTTT
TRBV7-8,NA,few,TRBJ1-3,CASSPLVSGLSGNTIYF,TGTGCCAGCAGCCCGTTAGTCTCGGGACTCTCTGGAAACACCATATATTTT
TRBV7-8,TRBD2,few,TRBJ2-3,CASSLSGGGGTDTQYF,TGTGCCAGCAGCTTAAGCGGGGGCGGGGGCACAGATACGCAGTATTTT
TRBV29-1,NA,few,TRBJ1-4,CSAGRDSVNEKLFF,TGCAGCGCCGGCCGCGACAGCGTTAATGAAAAACTGTTTTTT
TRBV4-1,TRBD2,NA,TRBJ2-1,CASSPRRLAPLNNEQFF,TGCGCCAGCAGCCCACGCCGACTAGCCCCACTCAACAATGAGCAGTTCTTC
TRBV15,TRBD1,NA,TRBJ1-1,CATSRPWTGENTEAFF,TGTGCCACCAGCAGACCTTGGACAGGGGAGAACACTGAAGCTTTCTTT
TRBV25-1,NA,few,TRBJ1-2,CASSEYGGLSGYTF,TGTGCCAGCAGTGAATACGGGGGACTGAGTGGCTACACCTTC
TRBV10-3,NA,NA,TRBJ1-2,CAISESPGRYGYTF,TGTGCCATCAGTGAGTCCCCAGGGAGGTATGGCTACACCTTC
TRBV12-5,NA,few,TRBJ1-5,CASGSQQGQPQHF,TGTGCTAGTGGTTCTCAGCAGGGTCAGCCCCAGCATTTT